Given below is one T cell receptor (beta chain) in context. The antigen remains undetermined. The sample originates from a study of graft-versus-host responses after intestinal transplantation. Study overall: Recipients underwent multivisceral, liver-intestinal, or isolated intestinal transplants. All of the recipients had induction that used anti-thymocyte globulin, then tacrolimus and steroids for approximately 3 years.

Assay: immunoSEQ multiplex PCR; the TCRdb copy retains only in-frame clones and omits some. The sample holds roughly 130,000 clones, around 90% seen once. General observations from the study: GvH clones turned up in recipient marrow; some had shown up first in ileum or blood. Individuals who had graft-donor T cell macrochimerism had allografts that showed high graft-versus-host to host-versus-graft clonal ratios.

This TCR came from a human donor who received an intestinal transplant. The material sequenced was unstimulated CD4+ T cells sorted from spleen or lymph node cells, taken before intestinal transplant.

The CDR3 region is CASSNHRDRGTGELFF. The CDR3, as DNA: TGTGCCAGTAGCAACCATCGGGACAGGGGCACCGGGGAGCTGTTTTTT. The chain combines TRBV19 with TRBJ2-2; 10 bases agree with TRBD1. Per the germline V gene, CDR1 is LNHDA and CDR2 is SQIVND (reference sequence). The CDR3 consists of 16 residues. After removal of 6 bases from V and 4 bases from J, the junction contained 8 bases not matched to a gene. The variable domain in full, with the rest retrieved from reference TRBV19 and TRBJ2-2, is DGGITQSPKYLFRKEGQNVTLSCEQNLNHDAMYWYRQDPGQGLRLIYYSQIVNDFQKGDIAEGYSVSREKKESFPLTVTSAQKNPTAFYLCASSNHRDRGTGELFFGEGSRLTVL.